This record covers a single T cell receptor beta chain. The data derive from a study of cytomegalovirus exposure and HLA in healthy donors. Germline CDR1 reads SNHLY; CDR2 reads FYNNEI. There are 14 residues in the CDR3. V was trimmed by 3 bases and J by 0 bases, leaving 8 bases between them. The study ran its PCR with 60 Vbeta and 13 Jbeta primers. Produced via immunoSEQ multiplex PCR; TCRdb's table is partial and in-frame only. The profile covers 110,000 or so clones, with approximately 75% appearing a single time and about 5% taken by the ten largest. The chain couples TRBV2 to TRBJ1-1; possible D gene TRBD1, 6 bases. The TCR originated in a man in his forties or fifties in good health and CMV-seropositive. The sequenced sample was PBMCs. CDR3 protein: CASSDRTVNTEAFF. The CDR3 DNA reads as TGTGCCAGCAGTGACAGGACAGTGAACACTGAAGCTTTCTTT. The variable domain in full, with the rest retrieved from reference TRBV2 and TRBJ1-1, is EPEVTQTPSHQVTQMGQEVILRCVPISNHLYFYWYRQILGQKVEFLVSFYNNEISEKSEIFDDQFSVERPDGSNFTLKIRSTKLEDSAMYFCASSDRTVNTEAFFGQGTRLTVV.